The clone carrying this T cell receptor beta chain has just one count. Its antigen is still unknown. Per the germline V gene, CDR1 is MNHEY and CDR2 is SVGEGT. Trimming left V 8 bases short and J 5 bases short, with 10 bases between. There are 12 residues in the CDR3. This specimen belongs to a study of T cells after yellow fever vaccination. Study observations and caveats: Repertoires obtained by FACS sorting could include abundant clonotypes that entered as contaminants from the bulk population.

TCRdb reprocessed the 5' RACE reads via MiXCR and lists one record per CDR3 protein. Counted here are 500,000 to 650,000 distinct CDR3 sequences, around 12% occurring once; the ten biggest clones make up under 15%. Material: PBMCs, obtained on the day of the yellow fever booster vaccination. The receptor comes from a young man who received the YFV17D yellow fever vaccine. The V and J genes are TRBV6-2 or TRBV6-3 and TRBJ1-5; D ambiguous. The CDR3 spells CASGSPYQPQHF. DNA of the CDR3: TGTGCCAGCGGCTCACCGTATCAGCCCCAGCATTTT.